The present T cell receptor (beta chain) was sequenced within a study of T cell repertoires in cytomegalovirus infection. Study context: CMV epitopes that were recently identified and HLA-C-restricted were used alongside well-studied HLA-B-restricted ones. Indications of both CMV infection and matching HLA type were provided by public TCR beta signatures.

Notes on the study in general: CMV carriers with the relevant HLA were identified by cumulative public TCR beta family frequency.

Note on this clonotype: What it recognizes is unknown.

The CDR3 is 12 residues long. Germline V CDR1 and CDR2: LNHNV, YYDKDF (reference sequence). V gave up 9 bases and J gave up 3 bases, with 9 bases separating them. One entry per CDR3 protein, called by TCRdb with MiXCR from the reads. The sample consists of some 350,000 distinct CDR3 sequences, almost 30% of them appearing once. The sequencing used cultured PBMCs, collected from culture after CMV antigen stimulation. The chain links TRBV15 to TRBJ1-5, with no clear D. The TCR was taken from a human donor in good health (CMV status not recorded). Some clones in this sample may be carry-over from other donors' samples. The CDR3 region has the DNA TGTGCCACAGGACGGGACAATCAGCCCCAGCATTTT. Translation: CATGRDNQPQHF.